This T cell receptor (beta chain) is from a study of blood T cell repertoires in COVID-19. On the study more broadly: COVID-19 samples, acute and convalescent, were from the United States, Italy and Spain.

The protocol was immunoSEQ multiplex PCR, while the TCRdb copy is restricted to in-frame clones and leaves out a portion. The sample holds 20,000 to 25,000 clones, roughly 80% seen once. This CDR3 contains 17 residues. Between the trimmed V and J ends, which lost 3 bases and 1 base, there was a span of 15 bases. The germline gives CDR1 ENHRY, CDR2 SYGVKD. This clonotype originated in a woman older than 75 with acute or convalescent COVID-19. Sequencing was carried out using peripheral blood. The rearrangement links TRBV10-3 to TRBJ2-2; D possibly corresponds to TRBD1 (5 bases). CDR3 sequence: CAISDPSGQVNTGELFF. CDR3 nucleotides: TGTGCCATCAGTGACCCTTCAGGACAAGTGAACACCGGGGAGCTGTTTTTT.